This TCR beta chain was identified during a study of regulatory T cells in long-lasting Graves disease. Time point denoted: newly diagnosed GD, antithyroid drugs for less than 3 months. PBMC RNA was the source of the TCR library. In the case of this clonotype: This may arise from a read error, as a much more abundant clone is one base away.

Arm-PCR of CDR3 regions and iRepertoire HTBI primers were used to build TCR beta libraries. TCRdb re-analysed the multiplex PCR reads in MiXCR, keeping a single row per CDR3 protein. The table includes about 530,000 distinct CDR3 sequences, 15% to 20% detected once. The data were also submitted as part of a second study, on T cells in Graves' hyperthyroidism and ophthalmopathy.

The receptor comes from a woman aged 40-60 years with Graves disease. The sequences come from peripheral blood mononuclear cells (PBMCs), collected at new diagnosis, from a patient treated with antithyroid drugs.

CDR3 sequence (DNA): TGTGCCAGCCCACTGACAGGGCGGAATGAAAAACTGTTTTTT. As protein: CASPLTGRNEKLFF. V and J are TRBV18 and TRBJ1-4; 7 nucleotides align to TRBD1. The CDR3 spans 14 residues. Germline CDR1 KGHSH, CDR2 LQKENI. After removal of 8 bases from V and 5 bases from J, the junction contained 8 bases not matched to a gene.